This record looks at one T cell receptor beta chain sequence and its context. These data come from a study of cytomegalovirus exposure and HLA in healthy donors. Germline V CDR1 and CDR2: SGHVS, FQNEAQ. Trimming stripped 3 bases from V and 0 bases from J, with 12 bases between. This CDR3 is 15 amino acids long. The PCR had 60 Vbeta and 13 Jbeta primers. Clones were read by immunoSEQ multiplex PCR, and TCRdb kept only the in-frame ones, dropping some. Of approximately 150,000 clones in the sample, over 70% are singletons; the top ten hold about 1.6%. The chain joins TRBV7-8 to TRBJ2-7, with D possibly TRBD2 on 5 matching bases. The sequenced material came from PBMCs. The clonotype originates from a young woman in good health and CMV-seronegative. CDR3 sequence reads: CASSLGSGSSYEQYF. DNA of the CDR3: TGTGCCAGCAGCTTGGGGAGCGGCTCCTCCTACGAGCAGTACTTC.